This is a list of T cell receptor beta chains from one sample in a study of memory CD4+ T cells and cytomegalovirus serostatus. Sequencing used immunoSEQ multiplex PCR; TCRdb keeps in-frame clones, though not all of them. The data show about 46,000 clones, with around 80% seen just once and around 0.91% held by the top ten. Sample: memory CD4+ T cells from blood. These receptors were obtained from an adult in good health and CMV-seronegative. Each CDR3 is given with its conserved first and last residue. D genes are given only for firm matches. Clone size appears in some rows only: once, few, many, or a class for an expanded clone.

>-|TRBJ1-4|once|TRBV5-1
CASSLAGQGGDEKLFF
TGCGCCAGCAGCTTGGCCGGTCAGGGCGGCGATGAAAAACTGTTTTTT
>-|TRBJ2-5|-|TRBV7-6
CASSPLGETQYF
TGTGCCAGCAGCCCCCTCGGGGAGACCCAGTACTTC
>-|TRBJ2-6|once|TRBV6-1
CASSPRSGANVLTF
TGTGCCAGCAGTCCCCGCTCTGGGGCCAACGTCCTGACTTTC
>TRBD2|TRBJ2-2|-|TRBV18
CASSLGLAGATNTGELFF
TGTGCCAGCTCACTCGGACTAGCGGGGGCTACAAACACCGGGGAGCTGTTTTTT
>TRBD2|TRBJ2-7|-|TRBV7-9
CASSLALAGGREQYF
TGTGCCAGCAGCTTAGCGTTGGCGGGGGGTCGTGAGCAGTACTTC
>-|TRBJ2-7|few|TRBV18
CASSPPAGPYEQYF
TGTGCCAGCTCACCACCCGCAGGGCCCTACGAGCAGTACTTC
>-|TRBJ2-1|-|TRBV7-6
CASSFRAELNNEQFF
TGTGCCAGCAGCTTTAGGGCAGAGCTTAACAATGAGCAGTTCTTC
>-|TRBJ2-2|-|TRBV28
CATSVGTNTGELFF
TGTGCCACTTCAGTTGGGACCAACACCGGGGAGCTGTTTTTT
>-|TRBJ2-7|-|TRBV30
CAWSEGSGSYEQYF
TGTGCCTGGAGTGAAGGCTCAGGGTCCTACGAGCAGTACTTC
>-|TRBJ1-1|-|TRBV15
CATTYMDRQEAFF
TGTGCCACCACTTACATGGACCGACAGGAAGCTTTCTTT
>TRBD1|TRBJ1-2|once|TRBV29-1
CSARTGGWGGYTF
TGCAGCGCTCGGACAGGGGGTTGGGGGGGCTACACCTTC
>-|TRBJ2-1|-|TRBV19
CASSIGQLSSYNEQFF
TGTGCCAGTAGTATAGGACAGCTCAGCTCCTACAATGAGCAGTTCTTC
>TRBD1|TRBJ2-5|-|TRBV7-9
CASSPWTGFGDQYF
TGTGCCAGCAGCCCCTGGACAGGGTTTGGGGACCAGTACTTC
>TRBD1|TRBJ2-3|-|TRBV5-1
CASSVTGDRGDTQYF
TGCGCCAGCAGCGTAACAGGGGACCGGGGAGATACGCAGTATTTT
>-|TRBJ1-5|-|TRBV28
CAGTGSGQPQHF
TGTGCCGGTACAGGGTCCGGTCAGCCCCAGCATTTT
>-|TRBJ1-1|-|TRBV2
CASSGGVRNTEAFF
TGTGCCAGCAGTGGTGGGGTACGGAACACTGAAGCTTTCTTT
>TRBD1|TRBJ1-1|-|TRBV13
CASSRQGFEAFF
TGTGCCAGCAGCCGACAGGGGTTTGAAGCTTTCTTT
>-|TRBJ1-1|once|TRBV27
CASGGSPGHHTEAFF
TGTGCCAGCGGGGGCTCCCCGGGCCATCACACTGAAGCTTTCTTT
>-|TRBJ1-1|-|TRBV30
CAWSAQATEAFF
TGTGCCTGGAGTGCCCAGGCGACCGAAGCTTTCTTT
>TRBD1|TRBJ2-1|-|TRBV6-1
CASSVRGTGGPYNEQFF
TGTGCCAGCAGTGTCCGGGGGACAGGGGGCCCCTACAATGAGCAGTTCTTC
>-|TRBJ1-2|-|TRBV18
CASSPGESYGYTF
TGTGCCAGCTCACCAGGGGAAAGCTATGGCTACACCTTC
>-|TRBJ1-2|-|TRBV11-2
CASSLNSDYGYTF
TGTGCCAGCAGCTTAAACTCAGACTATGGCTACACCTTC
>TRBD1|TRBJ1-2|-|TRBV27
CASSGSRDRATHYGYTF
TGTGCCAGCAGCGGGTCCCGGGACAGGGCCACTCACTATGGCTACACCTTC
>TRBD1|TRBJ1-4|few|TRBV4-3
CASSQEGQGFEKLFF
TGCGCCAGCAGCCAAGAAGGACAGGGGTTTGAAAAACTGTTTTTT
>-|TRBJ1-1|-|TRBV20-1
CSVARSTEAFF
TGCAGTGTAGCCAGGAGCACTGAAGCTTTCTTT
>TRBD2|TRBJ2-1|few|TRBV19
CASSIASGGAGEQFF
TGTGCCAGTAGTATAGCTAGCGGGGGGGCGGGTGAGCAGTTCTTC
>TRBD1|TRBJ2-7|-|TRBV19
CASSIRDRVGYEQYF
TGTGCCAGTAGTATCCGGGACAGGGTAGGCTACGAGCAGTACTTC
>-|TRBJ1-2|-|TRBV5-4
CASRQGNYGYTF
TGTGCCAGCCGGCAGGGGAATTATGGCTACACCTTC
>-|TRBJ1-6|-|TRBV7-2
CASGGNRVYNSPLHF
TGTGCCAGCGGGGGAAACAGGGTCTATAATTCACCCCTCCACTTT
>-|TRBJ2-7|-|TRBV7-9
CASSLVGQREQYF
TGTGCCAGCAGCTTAGTAGGACAACGCGAGCAGTACTTC
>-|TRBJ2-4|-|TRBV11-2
CASSLRGSGSKNIQYF
TGTGCCAGCAGCCTCAGGGGTAGCGGATCCAAAAACATTCAGTACTTC
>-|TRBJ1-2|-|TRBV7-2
CASSLSSFTVPYGYTF
TGTGCCAGCAGCTTATCAAGCTTCACGGTCCCCTATGGCTACACCTTC
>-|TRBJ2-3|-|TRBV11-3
CASSPAVSTDTQYF
TGTGCCAGCAGCCCCGCTGTTAGCACAGATACGCAGTATTTT
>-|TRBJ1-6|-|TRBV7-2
CASTGRFNSPLHF
TGTGCCAGCACGGGACGGTTCAATTCACCCCTCCACTTT